The present T cell receptor (beta chain) was sequenced within a study of response to subunit inactivated influenza vaccine. Each CDR3 protein gets one entry after TCRdb re-called the RT-PCR reads with MiXCR. The data contain a few hundred thousand distinct CDR3 sequences, 20% to 25% of them singletons. To note about this clonotype: The antigen remains unidentified.

Study results and caveats: The authors put forward the suggestion that each seasonal influenza vaccination may bring in only a limited number of new T cells.

V dropped 3 bases and J dropped 9 bases, with 18 bases sitting between them. From germline, CDR1 is SGHDT and CDR2 YYEEEE. The CDR3 spans 14 residues. This chain uses TRBV5-6 with TRBJ1-1, with a possible D match to TRBD1 (5 bases). This TCR was sampled from a man aged 50-75 years who received an inactivated influenza vaccine. Specimen: PBMCs from blood, collected about 20 months after vaccination. DNA of the CDR3: TGTGCCAGCAGCTGGGGGGGGACGGCAGACCAAGCTTTCTTT. Encoded protein: CASSWGGTADQAFF.